This TCR beta chain was recorded in a study of cytomegalovirus exposure and HLA in healthy donors. Study-wide findings and caveats: What was likely a sequencing artifact was a cluster of highly shared sequence variants. In an earlier analysis, in some 500 donors, most V segments appeared productive either ~90% or ~30% of the time.

60 Vbeta and 13 Jbeta primers were used in PCR. Authors' analysis steps: Among the unique TCR beta chains that a later analysis counted, about 85 million in all, 9.5 million to 11 million were shared. Clones were sequenced by immunoSEQ multiplex PCR, and TCRdb holds only the in-frame ones, with some missing. The V and J calls and clone size are taken from that table; D and trimming were inferred from the DNA. The profile shows over 200,000 clones, roughly 79% of them singletons. Trimming took 8 bases from V and 0 from J, leaving 20 bases between them. Per germline, CDR1 MDHEN and CDR2 SYDVKM. The CDR3 has 18 amino acids. In regard to this clone: Its antigen is currently unknown.

As for the donors, each was a healthy bone marrow donor. The V gene is TRBV28, the J gene TRBJ2-6; a weak D match, TRBD1 (6 bases). This sequence originates from a woman aged 40-49 years in good health and CMV-seronegative. The specimen was PBMCs. CDR3 residues: CASGSGTRSTSGANVLTF. The CDR3 nucleotides are TGTGCCAGCGGGTCCGGGACAAGGTCGACCTCTGGGGCCAACGTCCTGACTTTC.